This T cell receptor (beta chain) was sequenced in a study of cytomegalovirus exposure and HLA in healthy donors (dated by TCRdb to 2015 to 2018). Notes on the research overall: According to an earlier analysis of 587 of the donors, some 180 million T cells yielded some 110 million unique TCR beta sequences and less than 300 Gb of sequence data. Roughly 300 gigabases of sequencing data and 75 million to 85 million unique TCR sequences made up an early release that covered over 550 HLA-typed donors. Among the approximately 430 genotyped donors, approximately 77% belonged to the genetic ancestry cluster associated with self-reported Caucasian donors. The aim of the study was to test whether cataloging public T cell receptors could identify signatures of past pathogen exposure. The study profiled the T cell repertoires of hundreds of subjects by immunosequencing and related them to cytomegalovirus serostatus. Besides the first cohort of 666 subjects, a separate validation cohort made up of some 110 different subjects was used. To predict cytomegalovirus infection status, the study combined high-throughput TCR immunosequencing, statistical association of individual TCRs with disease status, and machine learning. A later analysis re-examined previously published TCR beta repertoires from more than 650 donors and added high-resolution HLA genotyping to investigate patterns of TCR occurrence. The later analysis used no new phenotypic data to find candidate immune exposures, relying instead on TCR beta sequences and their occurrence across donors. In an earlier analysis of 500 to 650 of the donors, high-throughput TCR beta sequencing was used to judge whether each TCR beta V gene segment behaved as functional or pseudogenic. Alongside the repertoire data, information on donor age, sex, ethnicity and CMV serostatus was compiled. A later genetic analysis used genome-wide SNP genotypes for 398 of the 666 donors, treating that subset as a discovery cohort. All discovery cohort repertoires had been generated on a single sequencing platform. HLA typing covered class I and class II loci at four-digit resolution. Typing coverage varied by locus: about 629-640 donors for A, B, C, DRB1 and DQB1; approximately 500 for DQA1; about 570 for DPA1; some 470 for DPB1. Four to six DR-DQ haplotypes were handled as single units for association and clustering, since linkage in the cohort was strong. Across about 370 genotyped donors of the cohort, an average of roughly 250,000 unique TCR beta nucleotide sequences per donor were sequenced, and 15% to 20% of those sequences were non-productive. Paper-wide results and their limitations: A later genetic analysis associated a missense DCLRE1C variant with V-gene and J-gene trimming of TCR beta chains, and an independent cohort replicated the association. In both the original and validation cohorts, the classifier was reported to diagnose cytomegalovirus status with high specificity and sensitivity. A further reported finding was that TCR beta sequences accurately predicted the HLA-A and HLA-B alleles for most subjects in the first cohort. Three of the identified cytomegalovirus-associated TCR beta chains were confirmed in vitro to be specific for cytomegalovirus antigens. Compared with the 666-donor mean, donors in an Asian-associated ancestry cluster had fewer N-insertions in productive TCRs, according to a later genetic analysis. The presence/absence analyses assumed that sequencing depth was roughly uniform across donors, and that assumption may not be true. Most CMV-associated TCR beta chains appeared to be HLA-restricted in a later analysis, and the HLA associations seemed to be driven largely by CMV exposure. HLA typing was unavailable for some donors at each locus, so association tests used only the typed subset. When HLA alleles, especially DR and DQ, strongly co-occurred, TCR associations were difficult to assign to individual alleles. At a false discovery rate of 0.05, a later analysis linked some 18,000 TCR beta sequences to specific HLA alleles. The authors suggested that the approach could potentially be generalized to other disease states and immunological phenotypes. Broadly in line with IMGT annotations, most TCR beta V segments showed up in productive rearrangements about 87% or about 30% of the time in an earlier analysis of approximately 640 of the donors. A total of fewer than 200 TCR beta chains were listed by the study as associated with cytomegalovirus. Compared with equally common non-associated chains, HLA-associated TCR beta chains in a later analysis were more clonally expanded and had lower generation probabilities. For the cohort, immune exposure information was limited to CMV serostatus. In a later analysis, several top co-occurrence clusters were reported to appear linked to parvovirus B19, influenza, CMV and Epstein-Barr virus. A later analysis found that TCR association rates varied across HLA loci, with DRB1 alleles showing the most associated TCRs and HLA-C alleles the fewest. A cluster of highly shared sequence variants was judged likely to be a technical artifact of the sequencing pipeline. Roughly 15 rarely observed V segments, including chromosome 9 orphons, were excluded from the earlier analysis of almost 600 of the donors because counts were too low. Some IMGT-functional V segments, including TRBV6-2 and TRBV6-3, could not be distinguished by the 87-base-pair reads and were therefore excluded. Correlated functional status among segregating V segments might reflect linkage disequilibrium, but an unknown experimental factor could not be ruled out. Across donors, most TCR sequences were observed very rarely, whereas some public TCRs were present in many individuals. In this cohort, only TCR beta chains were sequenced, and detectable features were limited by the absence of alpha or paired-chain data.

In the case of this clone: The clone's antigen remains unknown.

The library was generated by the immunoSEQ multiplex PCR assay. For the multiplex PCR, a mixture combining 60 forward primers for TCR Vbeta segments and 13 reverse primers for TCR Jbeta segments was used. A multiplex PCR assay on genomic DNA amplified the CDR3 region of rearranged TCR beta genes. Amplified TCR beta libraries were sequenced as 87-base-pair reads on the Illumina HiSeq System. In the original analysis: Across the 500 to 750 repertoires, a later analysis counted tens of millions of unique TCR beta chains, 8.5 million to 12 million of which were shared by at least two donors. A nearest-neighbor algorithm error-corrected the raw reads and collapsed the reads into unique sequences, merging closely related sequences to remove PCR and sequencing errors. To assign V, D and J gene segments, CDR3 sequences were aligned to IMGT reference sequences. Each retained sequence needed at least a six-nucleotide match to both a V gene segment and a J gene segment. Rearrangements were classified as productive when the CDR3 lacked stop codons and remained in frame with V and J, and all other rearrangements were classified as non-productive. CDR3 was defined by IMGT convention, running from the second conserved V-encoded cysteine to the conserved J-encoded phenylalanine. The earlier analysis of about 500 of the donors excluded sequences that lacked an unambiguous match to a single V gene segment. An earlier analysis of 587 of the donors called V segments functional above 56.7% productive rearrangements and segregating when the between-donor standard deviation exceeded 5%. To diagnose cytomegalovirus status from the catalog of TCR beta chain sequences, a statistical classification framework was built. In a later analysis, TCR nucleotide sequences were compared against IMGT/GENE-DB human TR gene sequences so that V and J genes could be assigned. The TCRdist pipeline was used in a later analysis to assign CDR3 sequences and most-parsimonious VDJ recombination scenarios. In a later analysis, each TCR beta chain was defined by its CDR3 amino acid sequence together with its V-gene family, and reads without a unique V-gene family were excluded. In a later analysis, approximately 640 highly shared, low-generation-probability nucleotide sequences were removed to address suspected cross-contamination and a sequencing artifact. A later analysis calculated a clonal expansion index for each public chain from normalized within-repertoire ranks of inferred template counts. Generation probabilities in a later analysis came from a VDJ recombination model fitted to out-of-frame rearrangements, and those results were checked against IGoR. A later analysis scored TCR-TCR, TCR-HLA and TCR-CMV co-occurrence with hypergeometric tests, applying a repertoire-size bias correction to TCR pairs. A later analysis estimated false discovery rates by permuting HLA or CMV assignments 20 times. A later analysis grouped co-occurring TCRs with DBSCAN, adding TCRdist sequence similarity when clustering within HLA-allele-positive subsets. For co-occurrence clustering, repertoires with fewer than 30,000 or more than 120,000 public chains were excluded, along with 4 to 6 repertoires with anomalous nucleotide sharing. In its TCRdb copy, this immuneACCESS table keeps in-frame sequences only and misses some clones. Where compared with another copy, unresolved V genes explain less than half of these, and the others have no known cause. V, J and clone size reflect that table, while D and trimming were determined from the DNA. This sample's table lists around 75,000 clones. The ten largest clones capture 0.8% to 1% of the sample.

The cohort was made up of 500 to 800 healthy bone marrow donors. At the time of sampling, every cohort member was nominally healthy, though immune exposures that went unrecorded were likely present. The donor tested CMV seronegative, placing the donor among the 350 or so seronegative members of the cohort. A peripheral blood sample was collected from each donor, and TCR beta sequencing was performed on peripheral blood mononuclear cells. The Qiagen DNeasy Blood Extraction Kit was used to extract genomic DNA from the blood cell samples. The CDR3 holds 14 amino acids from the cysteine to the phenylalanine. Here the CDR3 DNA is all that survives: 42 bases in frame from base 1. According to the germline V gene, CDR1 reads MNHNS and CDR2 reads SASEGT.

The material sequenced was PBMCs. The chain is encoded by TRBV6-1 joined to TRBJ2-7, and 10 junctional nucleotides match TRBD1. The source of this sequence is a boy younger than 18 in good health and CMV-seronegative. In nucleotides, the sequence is TGTGCTACAAGAGGTGGGACAGGGGACTACGAGCAGTACTTC. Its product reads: CATRGGTGDYEQYF.